These 19 T cell receptor beta chains were sequenced from one sample in a study of T cell clonality in common variable immunodeficiency. The assay was immunoSEQ multiplex PCR, and TCRdb's table has in-frame clones only and misses some. The sample shows tens of thousands of clones, none of them appearing just once. The sequencing input was peripheral blood mononuclear cells. The origin of the receptors is a person aged 18-69 years in good health.

This clone occurred many times. The read ends 3 residues early relative to the CDR3; the germline J gene fills the gap. The chain has TRBV20-1 and TRBJ2-7; tentative D call: TRBD2 (5 bases). In germline, CDR1 is DFQATT, CDR2 SNEGSKA (reference sequence). CDR3 length equals 14 residues. Trimming left V 3 bases short and J 2 bases short, with 14 bases between. CDR3 loop: CSASPDFYPYEQYF. CDR3 bases read: TGCAGTGCTAGCCCGGACTTCTACCCCTACGAG.

This clone was found a few times. The sequence runs out 3 residues before the end of the CDR3; the remainder is reconstructed from the germline J gene. The gene calls are TRBV7-3 and TRBJ2-4; no clear D gene. Per germline, CDR1 SGHTA and CDR2 FQGTGA. The CDR3 sequence is 16 residues long. The CDR3 is CASSSEEDGTNYGQYF. The CDR3 bases that were read are TGTGCCAGCAGCTCCGAGGAAGACGGAACTAACTATGGT. The variable domain in full, completed from reference TRBV7-3 and TRBJ2-4, reads GAGVSQTPSNKVTEKGKYVELRCDPISGHTALYWYRQSLGQGPEFLIYFQGTGAADDSGLPNDRFFAVRPEGSVSTLKIQRTERGDSAVYLCASSSEEDGTNYGQYFGAGTRLSVL.

This clone was seen only a few times. The CDR3 end is not reached by the read, which stops 3 residues before it; the germline J gene fills it in. The V gene is TRBV20-1, the J gene TRBJ1-5, with TRBD1 matching over 8 bases. CDR3 length equals 14 residues. The V gene end was trimmed by 3 bases and the J gene end by 2 bases; junction bases not matched to a gene: 3. Germline CDR1 DFQATT, CDR2 SNEGSKA (reference sequence). CDR3 protein: CSAREDRGNQPQHF. The CDR3 bases that were read are TGCAGTGCTAGGGAGGACAGGGGCAATCAGCCC.

This clone was counted ten times or more. The CDR3 is cut off 3 residues early in the read; its end comes from the germline J gene. V gene TRBV20-1 combines with J gene TRBJ1-2, with D tentatively TRBD1 (5 bases). The ends were cut back, 0 bases at V and 7 bases at J, with 24 bases in the middle. Germline V gene data show CDR1 as DFQATT and CDR2 as SNEGSKA (reference sequence). This CDR3 has 17 amino acids. The CDR3 here is CSARDLTSPGDRGGYTF. CDR3 bases read: TGCAGTGCTAGAGATTTAACTAGTCCGGGGGATAGAGGTGGC.

This clone showed up many times. The CDR3 extends 3 residues past the end of the read, so its final part is completed from the germline J gene. The J gene is TRBJ2-4, the V gene TRBV20-1; 14 bases map to TRBD2. V lost 3 bases, J lost 1 base, and 8 bases stayed unmatched. The CDR3 has 18 residues. Germline loops: CDR1 DFQATT, CDR2 SNEGSKA (reference sequence). The CDR3 reads CSASVTSGRAEAKNIQYF. The part of the CDR3 DNA that was read is TGCAGTGCTAGTGTGACTAGCGGGAGGGCCGAGGCCAAAAACATT.

This clone appeared many times. The CDR3 end is not reached by the read, which stops 3 residues before it; the germline J gene fills it in. This chain links TRBV7-9 with TRBJ2-2; D is undetermined. The CDR3 is made up of 14 amino acids. CDR1 is SEHNR, CDR2 FQNEAQ, per germline (reference sequence). Trimming took off 5 bases at V and 4 bases at J, with 11 bases between the two ends. Incomplete CDR3 DNA: TGTGCCAGCAGCCATGACACCTTCACCGGGGAG. It yields the protein CASSHDTFTGE. The full CDR3 reads CASSHDTFTGELFF.

At least ten counts were recorded for this clone. The CDR3 end lies 3 residues beyond the end of the read and is filled in from the germline J gene. The genes are TRBV19 and TRBJ2-1; TRBD2 aligns across 11 bases. Germline lookup yields CDR1 LNHDA and CDR2 SQIVND (reference sequence). The CDR3 totals 16 residues. V dropped 3 bases and J dropped 7; count of bases not matched to a gene: 8. CDR3 sequence reads: CASSILAGGTRNEQFF. Partial CDR3 DNA: TGTGCCAGTAGTATTCTAGCGGGAGGTACGCGGAATGAG.

This clone was seen at least ten times. The missing CDR3 end, 3 residues past where the read stops, is filled in from the germline J gene. The chain uses TRBV28 and TRBJ2-1; D may be TRBD1 (6 bases). The germline gives CDR1 MDHEN, CDR2 SYDVKM. V lost 7 bases and J lost 7, with 14 bases in between. The CDR3 length is 13 residues. The DNA read from the CDR3 is TGTGCCAGCACCGATGACCAGGGGAATGAG. This sequence encodes CASTDDQGNE. The whole CDR3 reads CASTDDQGNEQFF.

This clone was observed many times. Read sequence stops 3 residues before the CDR3 end, and the germline J gene provides the missing end. The rearrangement uses TRBV19 and TRBJ1-1; no clear D gene. The germline CDR1 and CDR2 sequences are LNHDA and SQIVND (reference sequence). Trimming removed 6 bases from V and 1 base from J, with 9 bases in between. This CDR3 has 13 amino acids. CDR3 sequence: CASSTVRNTEAFF. The DNA read from the CDR3 is TGTGCCAGTAGCACAGTAAGGAACACTGAA.

Ten or more counts support this clone. Coverage ceases 3 residues before the CDR3 finishes, and the germline J gene fills in the end. The rearrangement uses TRBV18 and TRBJ2-3; 11 nucleotides align to TRBD2. The junction had 10 bases not matched to a gene; V was cut back by 2 bases and J by 0 bases. The CDR3 loop spans 19 amino acids. CDR1 is KGHSH, CDR2 LQKENI, per germline. CDR3 DNA, as far as it was read: TGTGCCAGCTCACCAATGACGGGACTAGCGGCTCTTAGCACAGATACG. Encoded protein: CASSPMTGLAALSTDT. The CDR3 reads in full as CASSPMTGLAALSTDTQYF.

This clone was seen repeatedly, ten times or more. The read ends 3 residues shy of where the CDR3 ends; the end is completed using the germline J gene. This rearrangement joins TRBV6-1 to TRBJ2-3; the match to TRBD2 covers 8 bases. The CDR3 is 13 amino acids. In germline, CDR1 is MNHNS, CDR2 SASEGT. CDR3 in amino acids: CASSQGLARAQYF. Incomplete CDR3 DNA: TGTGCCAGCAGTCAAGGACTAGCCAGGGCG.

This clone was recorded at least ten times. Read sequence stops 3 residues before the CDR3 end, and the germline J gene provides the missing end. The rearrangement uses TRBV18 and TRBJ2-1; D call uncertain. This CDR3 has 17 amino acids. Germline lookup yields CDR1 KGHSH and CDR2 LQKENI. Between the trimmed V and J ends, which lost 0 bases and 0 bases, there was a span of 12 bases. Here the CDR3 reads CASSPPNQVYSYNEQFF. The CDR3 DNA, read in part, is TGTGCCAGCTCACCACCGAATCAGGTCTACTCCTACAATGAG.

This clone was detected ten times or more. The CDR3 is cut off 3 residues early in the read; its end comes from the germline J gene. The V gene is TRBV20-1, the J gene TRBJ1-1; TRBD1 aligns across 9 bases. The CDR3 extends over 15 amino acids. Looked up from germline, CDR1 is DFQATT and CDR2 is SNEGSKA (reference sequence). Unmatched junction bases numbered 7, after V lost 4 bases and J lost 1 base. The sequenced part of the CDR3 DNA is TGCAGTGCTACCACAGGGGGCGGACCGAACACTGAA. It specifies CSATTGGGPNTE. The entire CDR3 is CSATTGGGPNTEAFF.

At least ten counts were recorded for this clone. The read halts 3 residues ahead of the CDR3 end, with the missing end drawn from the germline J gene. This chain joins TRBV18 and TRBJ1-1; a weak D match, TRBD1 (5 bases). With 3 bases removed from V and 6 bases from J, the gap between germline ends came to 17 bases. Germline values: CDR1 KGHSH, CDR2 LQKENI. The CDR3 runs to 15 residues. CDR3 bases read: TGTGCCAGCTCACCTTCAATGGGGCCCCAGCCTGAA. Protein: CASSPSMGPQPE. Given in full, the CDR3 is CASSPSMGPQPEAFF.

This clone turned up a few times. Read data end 3 residues before the CDR3 end; the end is taken from the germline J gene. Other DNA variants within this sample encode the same CDR3. V usage is TRBV18 and J usage is TRBJ2-1; 10 bases are shared with TRBD2. Unmatched junction bases numbered 12, after V lost 6 bases and J lost 4 bases. Germline CDR1 is KGHSH and CDR2 is LQKENI. CDR3 size: 17 residues. The CDR3 DNA, read in part, is TGTGCCAGCTCCCCCCCCCAGACTAGCGGGTTATACAATGAG. This encodes CASSPPQTSGLYNE. In full, the CDR3 reads CASSPPQTSGLYNEQFF.

In its sample, this clone was seen many times. The read gets to within 3 residues of the CDR3 end, and the germline J gene fills in the rest. This chain joins TRBV19 and TRBJ2-7; 13 bases match TRBD2. V gave up 5 bases and J gave up 1 base; unmatched junction bases: 5. There are 16 residues in the CDR3. The germline V gene encodes CDR1 LNHDA and CDR2 SQIVND (reference sequence). The CDR3 DNA, read in part, is TGTGCCAGTAGTTTAGGGACTAGCGGGATGTCCTACGAG. Residues: CASSLGTSGMSYE. The complete CDR3 sequence is CASSLGTSGMSYEQYF.

There are many counts of this clone. The read halts 3 residues ahead of the CDR3 end, with the missing end drawn from the germline J gene. The chain couples TRBV7-8 to TRBJ1-5; D not certain. The CDR3 runs 17 residues. V shed 0 bases and J shed 0 bases, with 12 bases lying between them. The germline gives CDR1 SGHVS, CDR2 FQNEAQ. CDR3 DNA, as far as it was read: TGTGCCAGCAGCTTAGCGCGACCAGGCGATAGCAATCAGCCC. This sequence encodes CASSLARPGDSNQP. The full CDR3 sequence reads CASSLARPGDSNQPQHF.

With respect to this clone: The read ends 3 residues shy of where the CDR3 ends; the end is completed using the germline J gene. The chain uses TRBV19 and TRBJ2-4, with D perhaps matching TRBD2 (6 bases). Germline CDR1 LNHDA, CDR2 SQIVND (reference sequence). The CDR3 has 15 amino acids. The CDR3 here is CASSIDPRPDYGQYF. The covered CDR3 bases are TGTGCCAGTAGTATAGACCCCAGGCCGGACTATGGT.

This clone was seen repeatedly, ten times or more. The read terminates 3 residues before the CDR3 end, so the remaining end is supplied by the germline J gene. Other DNA sequences of this sample code for an identical CDR3. The chain combines TRBV6-1 with TRBJ1-3; D is undetermined. This CDR3 is built from 15 residues. CDR1 MNHNS and CDR2 SASEGT come from the germline V gene. Trimming took off 1 base at V and 0 bases at J, with 7 bases between the two ends. The CDR3 loop reads CASSEDRNSGNTIYF. The DNA read from the CDR3 is TGTGCCAGCAGTGAAGACAGAAACTCTGGAAACACC.